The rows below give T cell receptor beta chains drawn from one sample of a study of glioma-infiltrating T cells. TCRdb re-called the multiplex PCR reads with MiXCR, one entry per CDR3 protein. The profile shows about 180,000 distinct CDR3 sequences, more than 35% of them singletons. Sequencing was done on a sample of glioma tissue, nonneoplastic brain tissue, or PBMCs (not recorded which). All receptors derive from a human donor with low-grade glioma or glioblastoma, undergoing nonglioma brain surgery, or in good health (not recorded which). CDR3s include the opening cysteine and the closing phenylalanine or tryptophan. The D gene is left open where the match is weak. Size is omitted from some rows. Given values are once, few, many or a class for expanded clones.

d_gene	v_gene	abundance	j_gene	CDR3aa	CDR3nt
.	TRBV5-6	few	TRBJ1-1	CASSFTQNTEAFF	TGTGCCAGCAGCTTTACACAGAACACTGAAGCTTTCTTT
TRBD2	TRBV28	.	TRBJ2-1	CASRSSGIYNEKYF	TGTGCCAGCAGAAGTAGCGGGATCTACAATGAGAAGTACTTC
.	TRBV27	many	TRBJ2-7	CASSWAGLKGEQYF	TGTGCCAGCAGTTGGGCGGGACTTAAAGGCGAGCAGTACTTC
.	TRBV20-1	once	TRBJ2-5	CSARDLGSGRKETQYF	TGCAGTGCTAGAGATCTGGGGTCGGGGCGAAAAGAGACCCAGTACTTC
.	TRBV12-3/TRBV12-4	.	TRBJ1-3	CASSLRGASNTIYF	TGTGCCAGCAGTTTGCGGGGTGCGTCGAACACCATATATTTT
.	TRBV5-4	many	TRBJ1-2	CASSLDTAGTYGYTF	TGTGCCAGCAGCTTGGATACAGCAGGAACCTATGGCTACACCTTC
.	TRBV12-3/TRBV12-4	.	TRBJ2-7	CASSLKAGYEQYF	TGTGCCAGCAGTTTAAAGGCTGGGTACGAGCAGTACTTC
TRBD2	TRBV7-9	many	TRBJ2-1	CASSLSGGYEQFF	TGTGCCAGCAGCTTATCCGGGGGGTATGAGCAGTTCTTC
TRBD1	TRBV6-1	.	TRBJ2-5	CDSSGQGAETQYF	TGTGACAGCAGTGGACAGGGGGCAGAAACCCAGTACTTC
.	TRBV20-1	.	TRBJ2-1	CSARGSGYNEQFF	TGCAGTGCTAGAGGGAGTGGGTACAACGAGCAGTTCTTC
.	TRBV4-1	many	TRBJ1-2	CASSQDIWRGGYGYTF	TGCGCCAGCAGCCAAGATATATGGAGGGGAGGCTATGGCTACACCTTC
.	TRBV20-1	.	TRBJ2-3	CSAGSTDTQYF	TGCAGTGCTGGAAGCACAGATACGCAGTATTTT
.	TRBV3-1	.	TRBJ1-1	CASSKPNTEAFF	TGTGCCAGCAGCAAGCCGAACACTGAAGCTTTCTTT
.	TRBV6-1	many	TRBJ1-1	CASSELGENTEAFF	TGTGCCAGCAGTGAACTAGGAGAGAACACTGAAGCTTTCTTT
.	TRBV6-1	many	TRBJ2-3	CASGQPGTDTQYF	TGTGCCAGCGGACAGCCCGGCACAGATACGCAGTATTTT
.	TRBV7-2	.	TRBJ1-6	CASTPDRINNSPLHF	TGTGCCAGCACTCCGGACAGAATTAATAATTCACCCCTCCACTTT
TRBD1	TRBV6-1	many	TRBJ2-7	CASSPDRSSHEQYF	TGTGCCAGCAGTCCGGACAGGTCCAGCCACGAGCAGTACTTC
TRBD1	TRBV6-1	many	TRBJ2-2	CASSHPDRAGELFF	TGTGCCAGCAGCCACCCTGACAGGGCCGGGGAGCTGTTTTTT
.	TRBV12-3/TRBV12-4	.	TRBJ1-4	CASSLGGQNEKLFF	TGTGCCAGCAGTTTAGGAGGTCAAAATGAAAAACTGTTTTTT
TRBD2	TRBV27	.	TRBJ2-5	CASTRLAEETEYF	TGTGCCAGTACACGACTAGCGGAAGAGACCGAGTACTTC
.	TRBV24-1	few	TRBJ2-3	CATRLGGTDTQYF	TGTGCCACGCGACTAGGGGGCACAGATACGCAGTATTTT
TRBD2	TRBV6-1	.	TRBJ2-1	CARVIAGHYNEQFF	TGTGCCAGGGTTATAGCGGGTCACTACAATGAGCAGTTCTTC
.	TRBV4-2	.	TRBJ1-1	CAGSQGWTEAFF	TGTGCCGGCAGCCAAGGGTGGACTGAAGCTTTCTTT
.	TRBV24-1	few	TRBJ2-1	CATSAQRVPYNEQFF	TGTGCCACCAGTGCCCAGCGCGTACCCTACAATGAGCAGTTCTTC
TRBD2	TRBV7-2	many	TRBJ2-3	CASSLIAGGTDTQYF	TGTGCCAGCAGCTTAATAGCGGGAGGCACAGATACGCAGTATTTT
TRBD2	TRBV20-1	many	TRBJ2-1	CSARVASGREYNEQFF	TGCAGTGCACGAGTCGCGAGCGGGAGGGAGTACAATGAGCAGTTCTTC
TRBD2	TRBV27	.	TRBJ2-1	CATLAGGDEQFF	TGTGCCACTCTAGCGGGAGGGGATGAGCAGTTCTTC
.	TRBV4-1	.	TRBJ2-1	CASRLRLENYNEQFF	TGCGCCAGCAGACTTAGACTGGAGAACTACAATGAGCAGTTCTTC
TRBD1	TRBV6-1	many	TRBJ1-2	CASSEDLQGINYGYTF	TGTGCCAGCAGTGAAGACCTACAGGGGATTAACTATGGCTACACCTTC
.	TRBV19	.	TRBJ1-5	CASSIAGSPVSQPQHF	TGTGCCAGTAGTATAGCGGGCAGCCCGGTTTCTCAGCCCCAGCATTTT
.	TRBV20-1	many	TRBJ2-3	CSATGESTDTQYF	TGCAGTGCTACTGGCGAGAGTACAGATACGCAGTATTTT
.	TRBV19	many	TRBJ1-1	CASQGTWGEAFF	TGTGCCAGTCAGGGCACCTGGGGAGAAGCTTTCTTT
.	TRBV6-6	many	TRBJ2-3	CASSYSTLTDTQYF	TGTGCCAGCAGTTACTCGACCCTCACAGATACGCAGTATTTT
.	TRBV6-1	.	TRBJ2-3	CASNSDRSTDTQYF	TGTGCCAGCAACAGCGACAGAAGCACAGATACGCAGTATTTT
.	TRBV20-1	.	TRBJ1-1	CSARDRIRVPGAFF	TGCAGTGCCAGAGACCGGATTAGGGTCCCTGGAGCTTTCTTT
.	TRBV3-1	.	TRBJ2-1	CASSQDLAAGTYNEQFF	TGTGCCAGCAGCCAAGATCTCGCTGCGGGGACCTACAATGAGCAGTTCTTC
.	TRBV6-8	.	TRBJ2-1	CASHGTLGNEQFF	TGTGCCAGTCACGGTACTCTGGGGAATGAGCAGTTCTTC
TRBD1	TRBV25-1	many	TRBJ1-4	CASSDGTGYGPEKLFF	TGTGCCAGCAGTGACGGGACAGGGTATGGTCCTGAAAAACTGTTTTTT